Listed below are T cell receptor beta chains from one sample, sequenced in a study of control samples from healthy donors and cancer patients. Generated by immunoSEQ multiplex PCR, the TCRdb table keeps only in-frame clones and is missing some. This sample has approximately 100,000 clones, with approximately 84% found just once. Sample: PBMCs. The receptors shown here come from a man in his sixties or seventies with lung cancer. Both conserved end residues are part of each CDR3. A D gene is named only where the DNA matches it firmly. Size is omitted from some rows. Given values are once, few, many or a class for expanded clones.

CDR3 length	V gene	D gene	J gene	clone size	CDR3 DNA	CDR3 protein
18	TRBV2	TRBD2	TRBJ2-3	.	TGTGCCAGCAGGACCCCCTCTACTAGCGGGGGCCGCACAGATACGCAGTATTTT	CASRTPSTSGGRTDTQYF
13	TRBV3-1/TRBV3-2	.	TRBJ1-1	once	TGTGCCAGCACCGCAAAGGGGGGCACTGAAGCTTTCTTT	CASTAKGGTEAFF
14	TRBV7-9	.	TRBJ1-2	few	TGTGCCAGCAGCTTAGTCGGAGGGTCAAATGGCTACACCTTC	CASSLVGGSNGYTF
15	TRBV7-7	TRBD1	TRBJ2-7	few	TGTGCTAGCAGCGAGCGGGGACAGGGGCTCGACGAGCAGTACTTC	CASSERGQGLDEQYF
13	TRBV30	.	TRBJ1-1	.	TGTGCCTTTACCTTTCGGGCCCCCTCGGAAGCTTTCTTT	CAFTFRAPSEAFF
16	TRBV11-2	TRBD1	TRBJ1-4	.	TGTGCCAGCAGCTCCCGACAGGGTCCAACTAATGAAAAACTGTTTTTT	CASSSRQGPTNEKLFF
13	TRBV19	.	TRBJ1-2	.	TGTGCCAGTAGTATGACACCGGAGAGTGGCTACACCTTC	CASSMTPESGYTF
12	TRBV9	.	TRBJ2-2	.	TGTGCCAGCAGCGTAGATGGCGGGGAGCTGTTTTTT	CASSVDGGELFF
15	TRBV19	TRBD2	TRBJ2-6	.	TGTGCCAGTACCTTTCGGGGGGCTGGGGCCAACGTCCTGACTTTC	CASTFRGAGANVLTF
14	TRBV5-1	.	TRBJ2-1	.	TGCGCCAGCAGCTCCGACTCGGGAAACAATGAGCAGTTCTTC	CASSSDSGNNEQFF
15	TRBV6-5	TRBD2	TRBJ2-6	.	TGTGCCAGCGGGGGGGAGGGGACGTCATTCAACGTCCTGACTTTC	CASGGEGTSFNVLTF
16	TRBV5-1	.	TRBJ2-1	.	TGCGCCAGCAGTTTGAGCCCTGTTAGCTCCTACAATGAGCAGTTCTTC	CASSLSPVSSYNEQFF
13	TRBV25-1	.	TRBJ2-5	once	TGTGCCAGCAGTAAACAGGGTCGGGAGACCCAGTACTTC	CASSKQGRETQYF
16	TRBV27	.	TRBJ1-2	once	TGTGCCAGCTCCCTCAGGAACGCGGGCGGGTTCTATGGCTACACCTTC	CASSLRNAGGFYGYTF
14	TRBV7-3	.	TRBJ2-5	.	TGTGCCAGCAGCCCAGGGAGTCCAGGAGAGACCCAGTACTTC	CASSPGSPGETQYF
13	TRBV7-2	.	TRBJ1-5	once	TGTGCCAGCAGTATACGGGGCAATCAGCCCCAGCATTTT	CASSIRGNQPQHF
16	TRBV5-1	TRBD2	TRBJ2-2	.	TGCGCTAGCAGCTTGGCTAGCGGGGGGGCCTTCGGGGAGCTGTTTTTT	CASSLASGGAFGELFF
11	TRBV7-6	.	TRBJ2-3	.	TGTGCCATCAATGGGGTCGCTGAGATGGGTTTT	CAINGVAEMGF
12	TRBV12-3/TRBV12-4	.	TRBJ2-5	.	TGTGCCAGCAGTAGAACTGGGGAGACCCAGTACTTC	CASSRTGETQYF
14	TRBV9	.	TRBJ2-3	.	TGTGCCAGCAGCGCGGACCCGAGAGCAGATACGCAGTATTTT	CASSADPRADTQYF
14	TRBV3-1/TRBV3-2	TRBD1	TRBJ1-2	.	TGTGCCAGCAGCCAAGGACAGGGTAACTATGGCTACACCTTC	CASSQGQGNYGYTF
15	TRBV5-1	.	TRBJ1-1	.	TGCGCCAGCAGCTTGGACGTTCCCCTGGGCGCTGAAGCTTTCTTT	CASSLDVPLGAEAFF
15	TRBV28	TRBD1	TRBJ2-7	.	TGTGCCAGCAGTTCAGGGGGTGGAGGCTCCTACGAGCAGTACTTC	CASSSGGGGSYEQYF
12	TRBV28	.	TRBJ1-2	.	TGTGCCACCACGACAGGAACTCTTGGCTACACCTTC	CATTTGTLGYTF
13	TRBV6-5	.	TRBJ2-7	.	TGTGCCAGCTCCATGCCCCCAGTCTACGAGCAGTACTTC	CASSMPPVYEQYF
15	TRBV7-8	.	TRBJ1-2	.	TGTGCCAGCAGCTATCGAGCGGGACATACCTATGGCTACACCTTC	CASSYRAGHTYGYTF
19	TRBV19	.	TRBJ1-6	.	TGTGCCAGTAGTACAGCTCCTTCGCCTTATAGCTCCTATAATTCACCCCTCCACTTT	CASSTAPSPYSSYNSPLHF
15	TRBV4-2	.	TRBJ2-3	.	TGTGCCAGCAGCCAAGTGGCTGGGAGCACAGATACGCAGTATTTT	CASSQVAGSTDTQYF
13	TRBV18	.	TRBJ1-1	.	TGTGCCAGCTCTCGGAGTGGGGGGGCCGTATCTTTCTTT	CASSRSGGAVSFF
14	TRBV6-1	.	TRBJ1-4	.	TGTGCCAGCAGTGATATAGGAGCTAATGAAAAACTGTTTTTT	CASSDIGANEKLFF
15	TRBV6-5	TRBD2	TRBJ2-1	few	TGTGCCAGCAGCCGAGCGGGGGATATTTCCAGTGAGCAGTTCTTC	CASSRAGDISSEQFF
18	TRBV5-6	TRBD2	TRBJ2-3	.	TGTGCCAGCAGCTTACCGGGACTAGCGGGGGGCCGCACAGATACGCAGTATTTT	CASSLPGLAGGRTDTQYF
13	TRBV9	.	TRBJ2-2	.	TGTGCCAGCAGCGTTGGCTATGCCGGGGAGCTGTTTTTT	CASSVGYAGELFF
18	TRBV19	TRBD1	TRBJ2-2	.	TGTGCCAGTAGTATCGGTTCTCTCGACAGGGGGAACACCGGGGAGCTGTTTTTT	CASSIGSLDRGNTGELFF
13	TRBV11-3	.	TRBJ2-1	.	TGTGCCAGCAGCTTAAACAGGGTCAATGAGCAGTTCTTC	CASSLNRVNEQFF
15	TRBV5-1	TRBD2	TRBJ2-3	.	TGCGCCAGCAGCATTAGCGGGGGGGCCTCAGATACGCAGTATTTT	CASSISGGASDTQYF
13	TRBV5-1	.	TRBJ2-7	few	TGCGCCAGCAGCTATATGGACAGATACGAGCAGTACTTC	CASSYMDRYEQYF